This T cell receptor beta chain was identified in a study of CD8 T cells in Susac syndrome. Findings of the study overall: Clonal CD8+ expansion in Susac was highest in TEMRA cells and active patients. Total CD8+ repertoires held 15 to 20 Susac-specific public clones, while CD8+ TEMRA repertoires held several.

Reverse transcription used 0.5 to 1 ug RNA and random hexamers. TCRdb independently ran MiXCR on the immunoSEQ multiplex PCR reads; one entry per CDR3 protein. The sample consists of about 140,000 distinct CDR3 sequences, roughly 94% of them appearing once. The CDR3 covers 15 residues. Germline V lookup: CDR1 SEHNR, CDR2 FQNEAQ (reference sequence). Between the trimmed V and J ends, which lost 5 bases and 5 bases, there was a span of 16 bases. Remarks on this clonotype: Its specificity is not known.

This clonotype originated in a human donor with Susac syndrome. The sample was CD8+ T cells from PBMCs. The chain is built from TRBV7-9 and TRBJ1-5, with a weak D call TRBD1 (5 bases). CDR3 sequence reads: CASSLPDGDDQPQHF. CDR3 bases: TGTGCCAGCAGCCTACCGGACGGGGACGATCAGCCCCAGCATTTT.